The 3 T cell receptor beta chains below were found in one sample sequenced in a study of T-cell memory formation after mild COVID-19. TCRdb re-called the 5' RACE reads with MiXCR, one entry per CDR3 protein. The data hold 150,000 to 200,000 distinct CDR3 sequences, with under 20% observed a single time. The sequencing sample was made of PBMCs or a T cell subset sorted from them (not recorded which). These receptors came from an adult woman who had mild COVID-19 (a few samples of this study predate the infection). Cell type and time point are not known.

This sequence joins TRBV14 and TRBJ2-7; D uncertain. The CDR3 covers 12 residues. Trimming removed 4 bases from V and 3 bases from J, with 7 bases in between. The germline CDR1 and CDR2 sequences are SGHDN and FVKESK. CDR3 amino acids: CASSRGNYEQYF. CDR3 nucleotides: TGTGCCAGCAGCCGTGGGAACTACGAGCAGTACTTC.

This clonotype was observed a few times. The chain couples TRBV12-3 or TRBV12-4 to TRBJ1-6, with 9 bases lining up with TRBD1. V trimming: 5 bases; J trimming: 7 bases; junction bases outside the gene matches: 6. The CDR3 has 15 residues. The DNA for the CDR3 is TGTGCCAGCAGTACACAGGGGGCGCGGAATTCACCCCTCCACTTT. It specifies CASSTQGARNSPLHF.

The chain carries TRBV7-8 and TRBJ2-5, with 9 bases aligning to TRBD2. CDR3 length: 20 amino acids. After removal of 1 base from V and 4 bases from J, the junction contained 19 bases not matched to a gene. Germline V gene sequence: CDR1 SGHVS, CDR2 FQNEAQ. CDR3: CASSLVPGSGGIERRETQYF. In DNA form, the CDR3 reads TGTGCCAGCAGCTTAGTCCCGGGTAGCGGGGGTATCGAAAGAAGAGAGACCCAGTACTTC.